Sequencing of this T cell receptor (beta chain) was carried out in a study of vaccination and CD4 T cells after COVID-19. As concerns this clonotype: Its specificity is unknown.

V gave up 0 bases and J gave up 11 bases, with 10 bases separating them. Germline CDR1 SGHDN, CDR2 FVKESK. The CDR3 totals 12 residues. Treatment of the sample: roughly 11-day PBMC culture with coronavirus spike peptide pools or control peptides (ViraFEST assay). Ahead of the COVID-19 pandemic (2011-2018), the CD4+ T cells of the unexposed donor were collected. Half-medium replacement with fresh IL-2 medium took place on days 3 and 7. Sequenced with the Oncomine TCR Beta short-read assay was DNA taken from cultured CD4+ T cells. From CD4+ T cells that had been cultured, genomic DNA was extracted. TCRdb processed the PCR reads anew with MiXCR; each CDR3 protein has one entry. This sample has around 8,000 distinct CDR3 sequences; around a third occur once, and the top ten carry more than 25%.

Source material: CD4+ T cells from blood, cultured in vitro. V gene TRBV14 combines with J gene TRBJ1-1; TRBD1 is a possible D gene (5 bases). The clonotype originates from a human donor in good health. CDR3 coding DNA: TGTGCCAGCAGCCAAGACAGGGCAAAGGCTTTCTTT. As protein: CASSQDRAKAFF.